This passage covers 20 T cell receptor beta chains from one sample sequenced in a study of OX40 agonist ivuxolimab in advanced cancers. The data were produced by immunoSEQ multiplex PCR, yet TCRdb's version contains in-frame clones alone and is incomplete. The repertoire holds around 30,000 clones, around four fifths seen once, with 8.5% to 14% in the top ten. This specimen was CD4+ or CD8+ T cells sorted from blood, taken in a trial of the OX40 agonist ivuxolimab. Receptors were obtained from an adult with an advanced solid tumor such as melanoma, head and neck, liver or kidney cancer.

The chain links TRBV5-6 to TRBJ2-7; D is tentatively TRBD1 or TRBD2 (5 bases each). V was clipped by 2 bases and J by 3 bases, with 12 bases between them. The CDR3 loop spans 14 amino acids. The germline gives CDR1 SGHDT, CDR2 YYEEEE. CDR3 in amino acids: CASSFGDPYYEQYF. The CDR3 nucleotides are TGTGCCAGCAGCTTCGGGGACCCCTACTACGAGCAGTACTTC.

This clone came up a few times. In the same sample, other DNA sequences code for this CDR3. The chain is built from TRBV6-5 and TRBJ1-2; D is unresolved. Trimming removed 0 bases from V and 2 bases from J, with 4 bases in between. The germline V gene encodes CDR1 MNHEY and CDR2 SVGAGI. The CDR3 has 13 residues. CDR3 in amino acids: CASSYSGNYGYTF. In DNA, the CDR3 is TGTGCCAGCAGTTACTCAGGGAACTATGGCTACACCTTC.

The rearrangement links TRBV19 to TRBJ2-1, with 10 bases lining up with TRBD1. V shed 3 bases and J 1 base; nucleotides not matched to a gene: 0. Germline lookup yields CDR1 LNHDA and CDR2 SQIVND (reference sequence). This CDR3 comprises 15 residues. The CDR3 here is CASSMDRGSYNEQFF. The CDR3 coding sequence is TGTGCCAGTAGTATGGACAGGGGGTCCTACAATGAGCAGTTCTTC.

V usage is TRBV9 and J usage is TRBJ1-2; tentatively, D is TRBD1 (5 bases). Germline V lookup: CDR1 SGDLS, CDR2 YYNGEE. The CDR3 sequence is 15 residues long. Trimming stripped 6 bases from V and 0 bases from J, with 15 bases between. CDR3 nucleotides: TGTGCCAGCACTAAGAGGGGAGAACCTAACTATGGCTACACCTTC. Its protein product is CASTKRGEPNYGYTF.

V is TRBV7-9 and J is TRBJ2-3; 11 bases map to TRBD2. CDR3 length: 14 amino acids. Per the germline V gene, CDR1 is SEHNR and CDR2 is FQNEAQ (reference sequence). V was pared by 5 bases and J by 5 bases, with 3 bases of the junction left unmatched. CDR3 DNA sequence: TGTGCCAGCAGCCGTAGCGGGGGGGGAGATACGCAGTATTTT. Its translation: CASSRSGGGDTQYF.

This clone was found once. This chain uses TRBV7-8 with TRBJ2-4; D may correspond to TRBD1 or TRBD2 (6 bases each). Trimming cost V 2 bases and J 3 bases, with 14 bases left between them. This CDR3 comprises 16 residues. The germline V gene has CDR1 SGHVS and CDR2 FQNEAQ. CDR3 loop: CASSLSVGGGKNIQYF. The CDR3 bases are TGTGCCAGCAGCTTAAGTGTGGGGGGCGGCAAAAACATTCAGTACTTC.

The rearrangement joins TRBV7-9 to TRBJ2-7; D ambiguous. This CDR3 is 13 amino acids long. Germline V gene data show CDR1 as SEHNR and CDR2 as FQNEAQ (reference sequence). Between the trimmed V and J ends, which lost 6 bases and 0 bases, there was a span of 9 bases. The CDR3 sequence is CASSRQVSYEQYF. CDR3 DNA sequence: TGTGCCAGCAGTCGACAAGTCTCCTACGAGCAGTACTTC.

V is TRBV4-1 and J is TRBJ1-2, with D uncertain. This CDR3 comprises 16 residues. Trimming left V 4 bases short and J 1 base short, with 16 bases between. In germline, CDR1 is MGHRA, CDR2 YSYEKL. For the CDR3, the DNA is TGCGCCAGCAGCCCGGAATGGGCGCCTGGTAACTATGGCTACACCTTC. As protein: CASSPEWAPGNYGYTF.

The CDR3, as DNA: TGTGCCAGCAGCCTCGGAGGGGGGGACCGCACAGATACGCAGTATTTT. It specifies CASSLGGGDRTDTQYF. The chain has TRBV7-3 and TRBJ2-3; D possibly corresponds to TRBD2 (7 bases). Germline assignment: CDR1 SGHTA and CDR2 FQGTGA. There are 16 residues in the CDR3. The ends were cut back, 5 bases at V and 1 base at J, with 16 bases in the middle.

V usage is TRBV19 and J usage is TRBJ1-2; unclear D gene. Germline lookup yields CDR1 LNHDA and CDR2 SQIVND (reference sequence). This CDR3 has 16 residues. The V gene lost 3 bases and the J gene lost 2 bases, with 16 bases spanning the gap. The CDR3 DNA is TGTGCCAGTAGTATTGCTGAGGAATTGCTAAACTATGGCTACACCTTC. It is translated as CASSIAEELLNYGYTF.

The chain recombines TRBV7-9 with TRBJ2-5, with D tentatively TRBD1 (6 bases). V was pared by 1 base and J by 6 bases, with 15 bases between. The germline V gene encodes CDR1 SEHNR and CDR2 FQNEAQ (reference sequence). The length of the CDR3 is 15 residues. In DNA, the CDR3 is TGTGCCAGCAGCTTAGAACAGGGTTTGCAACAGACCCAGTACTTC. It codes for CASSLEQGLQQTQYF.

The chain has TRBV29-1 and TRBJ2-7; 7 bases agree with TRBD1. Germline V CDR1 and CDR2: SQVTM, ANQGSEA. This CDR3 spans 11 amino acids. Unmatched junction bases numbered 5, after V lost 6 bases and J lost 6 bases. CDR3 amino acids: CSVETGIEQYF. The CDR3 bases are TGCAGCGTCGAGACAGGGATCGAGCAGTACTTC.

The gene calls are TRBV27 and TRBJ2-6; no definite D call. The V end was cut by 2 bases, the J end by 3 bases, with 11 bases between. The CDR3 contains 16 residues. Germline CDR1 reads MNHEY; CDR2 reads SMNVEV (reference sequence). In DNA, the CDR3 is TGTGCCAGCAGTTTAACGATGGGTGATGGGGCCAACGTCCTGACTTTC. This codes for CASSLTMGDGANVLTF. Complete variable domain (other parts from reference TRBV27 and TRBJ2-6): EAQVTQNPRYLITVTGKKLTVTCSQNMNHEYMSWYRQDPGLGLRQIYYSMNVEVTDKGDVPEGYKVSRKEKRNFPLILESPSPNQTSLYFCASSLTMGDGANVLTFGAGSRLTVL.

The CDR3 loop reads CASSRGLAGTDTQYF. DNA for the CDR3: TGTGCCAGCAGCCGAGGACTAGCGGGCACAGATACGCAGTATTTT. The gene calls are TRBV5-6 and TRBJ2-3, with 10 bases that match TRBD2. The V gene's germline CDR1 is SGHDT and CDR2 YYEEEE. V was pared by 4 bases and J by 1 base, with 3 bases of the junction left unmatched. The CDR3 is 15 residues long.

The rearrangement joins TRBV6-1 to TRBJ1-5; D is unresolved. The V gene's germline CDR1 is MNHNS and CDR2 SASEGT. The CDR3 runs to 15 residues. Trimming stripped 2 bases from V and 5 bases from J, with 13 bases between. The CDR3 loop is CASSETGGFYQPQHF. CDR3 sequence (DNA): TGTGCCAGCAGTGAAACCGGAGGTTTTTATCAGCCCCAGCATTTT.

This chain connects TRBV27 to TRBJ2-7; weak D call: TRBD1 (6 bases). Trimming shortened V by 3 bases and J by 4 bases, and 16 bases separated the two germline ends. Germline CDR1 is MNHEY and CDR2 is SMNVEV (reference sequence). This CDR3 comprises 15 residues. The CDR3 sequence: CASSFRVQGWYEQYF. The CDR3 nucleotides read TGTGCCAGCAGTTTTCGGGTCCAGGGGTGGTACGAGCAGTACTTC.

V is TRBV27 and J is TRBJ1-2; D unclear. Trimming cost V 4 bases and J 6 bases, with 18 bases left between them. Germline CDR1 reads MNHEY; CDR2 reads SMNVEV (reference sequence). The CDR3 is 15 residues long. CDR3 DNA: TGTGCCAGCAGTTCCTGGGAGGGAGGTCTGGATGGCTACACCTTC. Amino acids: CASSSWEGGLDGYTF.

The rearrangement links TRBV9 to TRBJ1-2, with 9 bases fitting TRBD1. Trimming removed 3 bases from V and 13 bases from J; junction bases left unmatched: 10. This CDR3 comprises 13 residues. The V gene's germline CDR1 is SGDLS and CDR2 YYNGEE. The CDR3 loop is CASSARTGAPGTF. The CDR3 DNA reads TGTGCCAGCAGCGCCCGGACAGGGGCCCCCGGCACCTTC.

CDR3 loop: CASSWPGQGAQPQHF. The DNA of the CDR3 is TGTGCCAGCAGCTGGCCGGGACAGGGGGCCCAGCCCCAGCATTTT. V is TRBV5-8 and J is TRBJ1-5; 12 bases are a match to TRBD1. The CDR3 length is 15 residues. Germline loops: CDR1 SGHTS, CDR2 YDEGEE. V lost 3 bases to trimming and J lost 7 bases; unmatched junction nucleotides: 5.

The chain is built from TRBV11-3 and TRBJ2-3; the D gene is possibly TRBD2 (6 bases). The CDR3 has 11 amino acids. V lost 1 base, J lost 10 bases, and 6 bases lay in between. CDR1 and CDR2 from the germline V gene are SGHNT and YENEEA. The CDR3 is CASSLGGAQYF. The CDR3 DNA is TGTGCCAGCAGCTTAGGCGGGGCGCAGTATTTT. The whole variable domain, filled in from reference TRBV11-3 and TRBJ2-3, reads EAGVVQSPRYKIIEKKQPVAFWCNPISGHNTLYWYLQNLGQGPELLIRYENEEAVDDSQLPKDRFSAERLKGVDSTLKIQPAELGDSAVYLCASSLGGAQYFGPGTRLTVL.